The following is a T cell receptor beta chain sequence with its context. Its antigen is not identified. The data belong to a study of T-cell memory formation after mild COVID-19. Overall study: Clusters of TCRs were largely donor specific. General study points: That cross-reactive memory joined was suggested by some responding clones appearing in pre-infection memory.

The germline V gene encodes CDR1 GTSNPN and CDR2 SVGIG (reference sequence). Trimming took off 0 bases at V and 2 bases at J, with 14 bases between the two ends. The CDR3 covers 16 residues. One entry per CDR3 protein results from TCRdb running MiXCR on the 5' RACE reads. Of 530,000 or so distinct CDR3 sequences in the sample, around 15% were seen once. The TCR was taken from an adult woman who had mild COVID-19 (a few samples of this study predate the infection). Cell type and time point are not known. V usage is TRBV30 and J usage is TRBJ1-3; D not resolved. The sample taken for sequencing was PBMCs or a T cell subset sorted from them (not recorded which). The CDR3 loop is CAWSVFPWEPGNTIYF. The CDR3 DNA sequence: TGTGCCTGGAGTGTGTTCCCTTGGGAGCCTGGAAACACCATATATTTT.